Listed below are T cell receptor beta chains from one sample, sequenced in a study of monozygotic twins with inflammatory bowel disease. TCRdb re-called the 5' RACE reads, yielding one record per CDR3 amino acid sequence without DNA. Its table records about 300,000 distinct CDR3 sequences. Sequencing input: blood. These receptors all stem from a human donor with ulcerative colitis or Crohn's disease, or a healthy co-twin of an affected twin (not recorded which). Each CDR3 is given with its conserved first and last residue.

j_call: TRBJ1-2
v_call: TRBV6-2/TRBV6-3
cdr3_aa: CASSYSARSQGYTF

j_call: TRBJ1-1
v_call: TRBV27
cdr3_aa: CASSPLGGVGTEAFF

j_call: TRBJ1-1
v_call: TRBV18
cdr3_aa: CASSPLGNTEAFF

j_call: TRBJ2-5
v_call: TRBV5-6
cdr3_aa: CASTGTDQETQYF

j_call: TRBJ1-3
v_call: TRBV7-9
cdr3_aa: CASSFGESPSGNTIYF

j_call: TRBJ1-2
v_call: TRBV7-2
cdr3_aa: CASSLVGRGGYTF

j_call: TRBJ2-3
v_call: TRBV12-3/TRBV12-4
cdr3_aa: CASISSASDTQYF

j_call: TRBJ1-4
v_call: TRBV15
cdr3_aa: CATSRDGGYNEKLFF

j_call: TRBJ1-6
v_call: TRBV20-1
cdr3_aa: CSAGRTVQGWDSPLHF

j_call: TRBJ1-2
v_call: TRBV3-1
cdr3_aa: CASSPQGLNYGYTF

j_call: TRBJ1-6
v_call: TRBV7-7
cdr3_aa: CASSLDPAYSPLHF

j_call: TRBJ2-2
v_call: TRBV28
cdr3_aa: CASSLGLVPAGELFF

j_call: TRBJ2-5
v_call: TRBV2
cdr3_aa: CASSRQGAETQYF

j_call: TRBJ2-7
v_call: TRBV27
cdr3_aa: CASSFLSSGSEQYF

j_call: TRBJ1-2
v_call: TRBV5-6
cdr3_aa: CASGPPRSGGYTF

j_call: TRBJ2-5
v_call: TRBV7-2
cdr3_aa: CASINSGGGETQYF

j_call: TRBJ1-4
v_call: TRBV19
cdr3_aa: CASSINTGITEKLFF

j_call: TRBJ2-7
v_call: TRBV10-3
cdr3_aa: CAISVGGEQYF

j_call: TRBJ2-7
v_call: TRBV20-1
cdr3_aa: CSARHGPGYYEQYF

j_call: TRBJ1-5
v_call: TRBV3-1
cdr3_aa: CASSQATGSHQPQHF

j_call: TRBJ2-2
v_call: TRBV5-1
cdr3_aa: CASRSQANTGELFF

j_call: TRBJ2-6
v_call: TRBV27
cdr3_aa: CASSFLKSGANVLTF

j_call: TRBJ2-3
v_call: TRBV5-1
cdr3_aa: CASSSSGTSTDTQYF

j_call: TRBJ1-3
v_call: TRBV7-9
cdr3_aa: CASSKTWEEDTIYF

j_call: TRBJ2-7
v_call: TRBV2
cdr3_aa: CASSEAGIRYEQYF

j_call: TRBJ2-3
v_call: TRBV12-3/TRBV12-4
cdr3_aa: CASSFYSGGADTQYF

j_call: TRBJ2-7
v_call: TRBV6-5
cdr3_aa: CATKQGTVEQYF

j_call: TRBJ2-5
v_call: TRBV28
cdr3_aa: CASKTGAPETQYF

j_call: TRBJ1-1
v_call: TRBV29-1
cdr3_aa: CSGGGGRTEAFF

j_call: TRBJ2-2
v_call: TRBV27
cdr3_aa: CASSPDYLNTGELFF

j_call: TRBJ2-7
v_call: TRBV27
cdr3_aa: CASSALGTGTHEQYF

j_call: TRBJ2-1
v_call: TRBV4-3
cdr3_aa: CASSQDALYNEQFF

j_call: TRBJ1-2
v_call: TRBV28
cdr3_aa: CASSLRTGYGYTF

j_call: TRBJ2-3
v_call: TRBV28
cdr3_aa: CASTTDRVADTQYF

j_call: TRBJ2-7
v_call: TRBV12-3/TRBV12-4
cdr3_aa: CASNPTGAYEQYF

j_call: TRBJ1-6
v_call: TRBV4-3
cdr3_aa: CASSQDMANSPLHF

j_call: TRBJ2-2
v_call: TRBV14
cdr3_aa: CASSQGQINTGELFF